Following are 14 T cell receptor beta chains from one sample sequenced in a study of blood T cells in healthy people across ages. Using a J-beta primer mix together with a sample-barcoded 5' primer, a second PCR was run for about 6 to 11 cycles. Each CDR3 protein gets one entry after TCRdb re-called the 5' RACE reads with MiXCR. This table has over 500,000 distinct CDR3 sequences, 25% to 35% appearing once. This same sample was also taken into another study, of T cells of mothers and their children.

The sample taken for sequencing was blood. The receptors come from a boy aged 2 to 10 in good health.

CDR3: CASSPRTPQETQYF. The CDR3 DNA follows: TGTGCCAGCAGCCCCCGAACGCCGCAAGAGACCCAGTACTTC. The chain employs TRBV13 and TRBJ2-5; D not resolved. The CDR3 spans 14 residues. Germline CDR1 is PRHDT and CDR2 is FYEKMQ (reference sequence). Trimming took 5 bases from V and 2 from J, leaving 12 bases between them.

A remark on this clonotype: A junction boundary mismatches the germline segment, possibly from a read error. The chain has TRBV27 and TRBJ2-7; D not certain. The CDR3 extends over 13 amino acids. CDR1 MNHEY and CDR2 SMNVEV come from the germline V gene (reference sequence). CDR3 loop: CACSQNDAYEQYF. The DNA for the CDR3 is TGTGCCTGCAGCCAAAATGACGCCTACGAGCAGTACTTC.

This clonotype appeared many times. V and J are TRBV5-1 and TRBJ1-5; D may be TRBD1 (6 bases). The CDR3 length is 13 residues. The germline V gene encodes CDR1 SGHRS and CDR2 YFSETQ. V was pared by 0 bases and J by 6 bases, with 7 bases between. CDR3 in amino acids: CASSLEGGQPQHF. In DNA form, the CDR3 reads TGCGCCAGCAGCTTGGAAGGGGGTCAGCCCCAGCATTTT. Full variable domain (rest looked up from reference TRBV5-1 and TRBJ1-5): KAGVTQTPRYLIKTRGQQVTLSCSPISGHRSVSWYQQTPGQGLQFLFEYFSETQRNKGNFPGRFSGRQFSNSRSEMNVSTLELGDSALYLCASSLEGGQPQHFGDGTRLSIL.

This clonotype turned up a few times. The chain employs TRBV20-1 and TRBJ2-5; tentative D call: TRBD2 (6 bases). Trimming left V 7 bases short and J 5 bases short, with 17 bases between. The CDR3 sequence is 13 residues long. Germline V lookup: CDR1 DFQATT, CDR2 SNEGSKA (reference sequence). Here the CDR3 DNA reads TGCAGTGTCCCGACTCTAGCGTGGGAGACCCAGTACTTC. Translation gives CSVPTLAWETQYF.

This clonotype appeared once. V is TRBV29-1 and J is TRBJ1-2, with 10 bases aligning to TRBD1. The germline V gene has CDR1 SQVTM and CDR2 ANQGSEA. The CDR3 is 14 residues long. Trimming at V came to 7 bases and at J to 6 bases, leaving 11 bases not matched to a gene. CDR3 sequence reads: CSAIGTGVGDGYTF. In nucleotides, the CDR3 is TGCAGCGCGATTGGGACAGGGGTTGGGGATGGCTACACCTTC.

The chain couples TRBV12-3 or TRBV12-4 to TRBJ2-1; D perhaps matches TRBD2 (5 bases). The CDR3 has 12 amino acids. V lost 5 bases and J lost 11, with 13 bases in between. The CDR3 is CASSPLANKQFF. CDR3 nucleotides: TGTGCCAGCAGTCCCCTAGCAAATAAGCAGTTCTTC.

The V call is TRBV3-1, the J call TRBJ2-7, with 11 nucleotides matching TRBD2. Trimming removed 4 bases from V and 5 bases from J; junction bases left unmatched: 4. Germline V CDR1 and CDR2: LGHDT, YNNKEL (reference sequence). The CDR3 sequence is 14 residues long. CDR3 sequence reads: CASSLWTSGHEQYF. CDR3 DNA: TGTGCCAGCAGCCTTTGGACTAGCGGGCACGAGCAGTACTTC.

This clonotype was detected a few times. The CDR3 DNA reads TGTGCCAGCAGCCAAAGGGGGGGCCCCTCTAATGAGCAGTTCTTC. It encodes CASSQRGGPSNEQFF. V gene TRBV3-1 combines with J gene TRBJ2-1; D is perhaps TRBD2 (7 bases). The V gene's germline CDR1 is LGHDT and CDR2 YNNKEL (reference sequence). This CDR3 region has 15 residues. V lost 2 bases, J lost 7 bases, and 15 bases lay in between.

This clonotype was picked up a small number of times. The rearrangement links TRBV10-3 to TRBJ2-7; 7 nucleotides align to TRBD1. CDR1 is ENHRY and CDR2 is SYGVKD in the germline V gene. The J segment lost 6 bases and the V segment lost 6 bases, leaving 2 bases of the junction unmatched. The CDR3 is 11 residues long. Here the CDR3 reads CAIRQGFEQYF. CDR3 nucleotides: TGTGCCATCAGACAGGGGTTCGAGCAGTACTTC.

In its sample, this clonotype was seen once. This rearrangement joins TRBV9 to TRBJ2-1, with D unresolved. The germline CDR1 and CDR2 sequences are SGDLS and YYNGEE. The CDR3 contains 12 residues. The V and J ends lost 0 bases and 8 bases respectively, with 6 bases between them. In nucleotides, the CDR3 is TGTGCCAGCAGCGTAGATCTTTATGAGCAGTTCTTC. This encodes CASSVDLYEQFF.

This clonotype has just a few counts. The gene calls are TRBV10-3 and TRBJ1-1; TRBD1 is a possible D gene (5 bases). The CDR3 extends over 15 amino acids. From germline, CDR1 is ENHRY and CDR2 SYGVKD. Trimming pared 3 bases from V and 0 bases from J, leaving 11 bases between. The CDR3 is CAISDRGVVNTEAFF. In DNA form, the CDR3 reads TGTGCCATCAGTGATAGGGGTGTCGTGAACACTGAAGCTTTCTTT.

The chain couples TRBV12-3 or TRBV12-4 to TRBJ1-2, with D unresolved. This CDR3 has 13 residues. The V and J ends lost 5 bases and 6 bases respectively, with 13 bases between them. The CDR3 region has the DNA TGTGCCAGCAGTCCCACCCGTGAGGATGGCTACACCTTC. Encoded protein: CASSPTREDGYTF.

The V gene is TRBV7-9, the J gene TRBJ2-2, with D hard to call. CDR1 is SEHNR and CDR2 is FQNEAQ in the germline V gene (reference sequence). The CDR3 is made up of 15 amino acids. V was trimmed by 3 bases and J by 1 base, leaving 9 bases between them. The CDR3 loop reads CASSFLGRNTGELFF. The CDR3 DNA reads TGTGCCAGCAGCTTTCTGGGCCGGAACACCGGGGAGCTGTTTTTT.

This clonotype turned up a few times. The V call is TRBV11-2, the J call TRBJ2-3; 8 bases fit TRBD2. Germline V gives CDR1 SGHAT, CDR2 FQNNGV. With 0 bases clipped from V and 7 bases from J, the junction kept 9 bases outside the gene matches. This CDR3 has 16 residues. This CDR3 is CASSLDGRAPVNTQYF. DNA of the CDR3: TGTGCCAGCAGCTTAGACGGGAGGGCCCCCGTAAATACGCAGTATTTT.